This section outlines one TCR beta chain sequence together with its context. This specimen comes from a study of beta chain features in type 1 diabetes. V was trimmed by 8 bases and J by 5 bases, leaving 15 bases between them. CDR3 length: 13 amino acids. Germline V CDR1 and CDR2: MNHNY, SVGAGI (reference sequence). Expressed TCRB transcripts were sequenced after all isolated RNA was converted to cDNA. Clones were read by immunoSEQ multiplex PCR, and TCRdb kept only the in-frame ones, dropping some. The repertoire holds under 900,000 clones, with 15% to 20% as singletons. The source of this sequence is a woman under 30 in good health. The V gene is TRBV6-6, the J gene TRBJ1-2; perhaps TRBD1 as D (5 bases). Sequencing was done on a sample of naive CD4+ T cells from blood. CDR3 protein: CASQTGLVYGYTF. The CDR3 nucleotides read TGTGCCAGCCAAACGGGGCTTGTTTATGGCTACACCTTC.